Sequencing of this T cell receptor (beta chain) was carried out in a study of blood T cell repertoires in COVID-19. As handled by the study authors: Scientists estimated how many nucleated cells there were by amplifying reference gene primers. Method: immunoSEQ multiplex PCR; TCRdb's copy keeps in-frame clones and lacks some. V, J and clone size reflect that table, while D and trimming were determined from the DNA. The data show fewer than 400,000 clones, roughly 89% seen once. This clone was seen just once. Cohort allocation depended upon clinical history that participants reported. Two negative PCRs, clearance, or symptom resolution were required of recovered Cohort 3 donors. The sequence was obtained from a woman between 45 and 60 years old who had recovered from COVID-19. The specimen sequenced was PBMCs or T cells enriched from blood (not recorded which).

CDR3 bases: TGTGCCAGCAGCTTAACACAGGGGGGCCCCTACGAGCAGTACTTC. Protein sequence: CASSLTQGGPYEQYF. This rearrangement joins TRBV7-8 to TRBJ2-7, with 8 nucleotides matching TRBD1. From germline, CDR1 is SGHVS and CDR2 FQNEAQ. The CDR3 runs 15 residues. Trimming took 2 bases from V and 2 from J; bases not matched to a gene: 5. Full variable domain (outside the CDR3, taken from reference TRBV7-8 and TRBJ2-7): GAGVSQSPRYKVAKRGQDVALRCDPISGHVSLFWYQQALGQGPEFLTYFQNEAQLDKSGLPSDRFFAERPEGSVSTLKIQRTQQEDSAVYLCASSLTQGGPYEQYFGPGTRLTVT.